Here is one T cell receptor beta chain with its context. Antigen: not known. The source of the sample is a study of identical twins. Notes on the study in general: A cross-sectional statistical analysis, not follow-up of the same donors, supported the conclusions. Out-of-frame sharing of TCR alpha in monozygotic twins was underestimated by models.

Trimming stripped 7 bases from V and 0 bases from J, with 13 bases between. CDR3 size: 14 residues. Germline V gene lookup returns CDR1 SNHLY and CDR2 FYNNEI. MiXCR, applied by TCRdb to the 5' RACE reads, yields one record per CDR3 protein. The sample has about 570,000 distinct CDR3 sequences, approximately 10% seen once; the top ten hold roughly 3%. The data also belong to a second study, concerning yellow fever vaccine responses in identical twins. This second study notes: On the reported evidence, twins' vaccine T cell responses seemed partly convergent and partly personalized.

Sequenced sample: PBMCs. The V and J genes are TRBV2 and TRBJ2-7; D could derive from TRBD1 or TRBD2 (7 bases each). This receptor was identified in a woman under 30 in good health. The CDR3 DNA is TGTGCCAGCAATCAGGGGGGGAGCTCCTACGAGCAGTACTTC. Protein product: CASNQGGSSYEQYF.